Sequencing of this TCR beta chain was carried out in a study of siplizumab effects on memory and regulatory T cells (dated 2019 in TCRdb). Concerning the study at large: The study looked at the effect of siplizumab, an anti-CD2 antibody, on alloreactive T-cell subsets in allogeneic mixed lymphocyte reactions made from human PBMCs. Summary of the overall study and its limitations: For roughly 75-97% of proliferating CD4+ or CD8+ clones, no naive or memory phenotype could be assigned. Whether proliferating Tregs from siplizumab cultures were suppressive was not functionally confirmed. Unstimulated naive T cells appeared more diverse than memory T cells, and naive cells seemed to contribute substantially to the alloresponse. Sequences below about 10^-5 frequency were poorly captured, so only a minor fraction of alloreactive clones could be mapped to unstimulated subsets. Siplizumab significantly lowered the cumulative frequency of alloreactive sequences that could be traced to unstimulated CD4+ memory T cells. Of the alloreactive CD4+ clones that could be mapped, the Treg-derived share averaged roughly 73% with siplizumab compared with under 30% in control reactions.

As regards this clone: Its antigen remains undetermined. The sample holds no much larger clone one base away, and base qualities are not on file.

Sorted unstimulated T cells and proliferating T cells recovered from mixed lymphocyte reactions were subjected to TCRbeta CDR3 sequencing. Fresh whole blood from around eleven HLA-typed healthy donors served as the source for isolating PBMCs. V lost 2 bases and J lost 4 bases, and the count of bases not matched to a germline gene is 2. From the cysteine up to the phenylalanine, the CDR3 has a length of 15 residues. The DNA shown is the 45-base CDR3, in frame from base 1. Taken from the germline V gene, the CDR1 and CDR2 loops are SGHTA and FQGTGA. The library was made by the immunoSEQ multiplex PCR assay. Some 1.1 x 10^5 TCR templates per sample were assayed by the deep sequencing platform. Genomic DNA extracted from sorted T cells was the material used for TCRbeta CDR3 sequencing. Processing in the source paper ran as follows. The R programming language was used for the clonal analysis of the TCRbeta CDR3 data. Alloreactive CD4+ and CD8+ clones were defined by comparing unstimulated samples with post-reaction CFSE-low samples. Alloreactive CD4+ clones were assigned to regulatory or non-regulatory origin by matching sequences to sorted unstimulated Treg and non-Treg repertoires. TCRdb limited this immuneACCESS table to in-frame rearrangements with V and J called. A share of clones is missing; checked studies link under half to unresolved V genes, and the rest is unexplained. That table furnishes V, J and clone size, whereas the DNA furnished D and trimming. The sample yields about 100,000 clones; more than 85% were counted once. The ten top clones hold around 2.6% of the sample.

Sequenced material: CD4+ T cells sorted from blood. This receptor was identified in a human donor in good health. Some clones in this sample may be carry-over from other donors' samples. The sequence links TRBV7-3 to TRBJ2-1, with TRBD1 identical over 10 junction bases. The DNA is TGTGCCAGCAGCTTAGGACAGGGGGGATACAATGAGCAGTTCTTC. Its amino acids are CASSLGQGGYNEQFF.